One sample yielded the 8 T cell receptor beta chains listed below, sequenced in a study of cytomegalovirus exposure and HLA in healthy donors. Amplification used 60 Vbeta primers and 13 Jbeta primers. Produced via immunoSEQ multiplex PCR; TCRdb's table is partial and in-frame only. The table has approximately 180,000 clones, around 75% seen once. The sequenced sample consisted of PBMCs. The receptors derive from a woman under 40 in good health and CMV-seronegative.

The CDR3 coding sequence is TGTGCCAGCAGCTTATCGGGGAGAAGCAATCAGCCCCAGCATTTT. As protein: CASSLSGRSNQPQHF. The chain joins TRBV11-2 to TRBJ1-5; D unclear. CDR3 size: 15 residues. V was pared by 2 bases and J by 1 base, with 9 bases between. Germline values: CDR1 SGHAT, CDR2 FQNNGV.

The chain recombines TRBV9 with TRBJ1-2, with D possibly matching TRBD1 (6 bases). The CDR3 runs to 13 residues. The V gene's germline CDR1 is SGDLS and CDR2 YYNGEE. V lost 3 bases and J lost 4, with 10 bases in between. The DNA for the CDR3 is TGTGCCAGCAGCGCCGGGGGGCTCTATGGCTACACCTTC. Amino acid sequence: CASSAGGLYGYTF. The full variable domain, with the rest looked up from reference TRBV9 and TRBJ1-2, is DSGVTQTPKHLITATGQRVTLRCSPRSGDLSVYWYQQSLDQGLQFLIQYYNGEERAKGNILERFSAQQFPDLHSELNLSSLELGDSALYFCASSAGGLYGYTFGSGTRLTVV.

Only a few counts were recorded for this clone. The rearrangement joins TRBV5-1 to TRBJ1-2; D is possibly TRBD1 (5 bases). Germline CDR1 and CDR2: SGHRS and YFSETQ. There are 16 residues in the CDR3. Trimming shortened V by 4 bases and J by 4 bases, and 20 bases separated the two germline ends. Here the CDR3 reads CASSKEGSGKTYGYTF. The CDR3 nucleotides are TGCGCCAGCAGCAAGGAGGGTTCAGGGAAAACCTATGGCTACACCTTC.

The V and J genes are TRBV4-1 and TRBJ1-2, with D perhaps TRBD1 (6 bases). Germline CDR1 reads MGHRA; CDR2 reads YSYEKL. The CDR3 length is 15 residues. Trimming cost V 6 bases and J 10 bases, with 24 bases left between them. This chain's CDR3 is CASSLPGQNGAFYTF. As DNA, the CDR3 is TGCGCCAGCAGTTTGCCGGGACAAAACGGCGCTTTCTACACCTTC.

The rearrangement joins TRBV19 to TRBJ1-4, with D possibly TRBD1 on 5 matching bases. The CDR3 consists of 13 residues. The ends were cut back, 10 bases at V and 8 bases at J, with 17 bases in the middle. Germline CDR1 and CDR2: LNHDA and SQIVND (reference sequence). CDR3 in DNA: TGTGCCACCCGGTTCGCCCGGGGGGAAAAACTGTTTTTT. It yields the protein CATRFARGEKLFF.

This clone was seen only a few times. This sequence joins TRBV6-5 and TRBJ1-4; 7 positions match TRBD1. Germline CDR1 reads MNHEY; CDR2 reads SVGAGI. The CDR3 extends over 16 amino acids. With V trimmed by 4 bases and J by 5 bases, 10 bases remained unmatched. DNA of the CDR3: TGTGCCAGCAGTTTTACCGGGACAGCGAAAAATGAAAAACTGTTTTTT. Protein: CASSFTGTAKNEKLFF.

The gene calls are TRBV29-1 and TRBJ1-2; D is ambiguous. The CDR3 spans 11 residues. Germline V gene lookup returns CDR1 SQVTM and CDR2 ANQGSEA. Trimming pared 3 bases from V and 4 bases from J, leaving 6 bases between. CDR3 DNA: TGCAGCGTTGAGCGACTCTATGGCTACACCTTC. This codes for CSVERLYGYTF. Based on the CDR3 plus reference TRBV29-1 and TRBJ1-2, the full variable domain is SAVISQKPSRDICQRGTSLTIQCQVDSQVTMMFWYRQQPGQSLTLIATANQGSEATYESGFVIDKFPISRPNLTFSTLTVSNMSPEDSSIYLCSVERLYGYTFGSGTRLTVV.

The V and J genes are TRBV5-4 and TRBJ2-7; 11 nucleotides align to TRBD2. The junction had 6 bases not matched to a gene; V was cut back by 4 bases and J by 3 bases. Germline V gene data show CDR1 as SGHNT and CDR2 as YYREEE (reference sequence). The CDR3 spans 15 residues. CDR3: CASSAGLAEVYEQYF. The CDR3 DNA is TGTGCCAGCAGCGCGGGACTAGCGGAGGTCTACGAGCAGTACTTC.